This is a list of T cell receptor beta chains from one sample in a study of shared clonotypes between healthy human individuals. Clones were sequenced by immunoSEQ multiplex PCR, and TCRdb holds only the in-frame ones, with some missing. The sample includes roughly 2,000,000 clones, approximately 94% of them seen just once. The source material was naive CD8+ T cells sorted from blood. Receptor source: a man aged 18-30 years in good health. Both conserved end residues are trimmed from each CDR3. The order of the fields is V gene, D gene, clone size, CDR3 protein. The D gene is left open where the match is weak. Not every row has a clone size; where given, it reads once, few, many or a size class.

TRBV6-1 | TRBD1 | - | ASSGTGYFGELF
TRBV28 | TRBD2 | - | ASSLSGRGDTDTQY
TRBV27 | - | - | ASSPRMGYEQY
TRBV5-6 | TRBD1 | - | ASSFGQGVNGANVLT
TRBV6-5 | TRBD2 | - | ASSYAGLAGADTQY
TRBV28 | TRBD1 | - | ASSSKTGAGELF
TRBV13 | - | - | ASSSIPQGHEQY
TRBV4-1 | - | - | ASSPPGDETQY
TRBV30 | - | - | AWSIDRTYEQY
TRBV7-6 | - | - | ASSLAAWGTQY
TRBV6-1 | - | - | ASSPPPGELF
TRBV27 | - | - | ASSFEGVNQPQH
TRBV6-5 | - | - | ASRPSVVGTHEQY
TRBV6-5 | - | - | ASSYESGSYEQY
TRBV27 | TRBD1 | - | ASSLSSGTGRREQY
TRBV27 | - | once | ASSPTVKKSSYEQY
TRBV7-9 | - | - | ASSLGDPGAF
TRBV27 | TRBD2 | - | ASTTISSGGPYNEQF
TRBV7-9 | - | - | ASSPSAYEQY
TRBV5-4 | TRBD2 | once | ASSFSGGYEQY
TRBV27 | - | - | ASSPNEHMAGYT
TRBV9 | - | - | ASSVEPATNEKLF
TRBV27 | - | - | ASSLSGRGDTQY
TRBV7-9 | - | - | ASSPPLGGEETQY
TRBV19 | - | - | ASSIDMGLGNEQF
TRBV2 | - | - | ASSSGTPLVAF
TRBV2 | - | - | ASSWTESSNQPQH
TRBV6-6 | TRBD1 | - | ASSDGQGYTEAF
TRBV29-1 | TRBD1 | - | SVEAGQGVDGYT
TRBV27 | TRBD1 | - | ASGQGIDSPLH
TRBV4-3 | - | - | ASSQGSSWETQY
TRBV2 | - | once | ASSASASYNEQF
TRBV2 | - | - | ASSEGVLVPNEQF
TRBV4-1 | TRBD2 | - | ASSPTSGGSNEQF
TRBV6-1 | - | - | ASRDQGGSYEQY
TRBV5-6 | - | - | ASSLDSGDTQY
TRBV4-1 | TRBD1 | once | ASSQLGQGDYEQY
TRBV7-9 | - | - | ASSPSSGMNTEAF
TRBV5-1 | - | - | ASSFKDIGFQETQY
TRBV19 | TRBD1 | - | ASLDRGLNQPQH
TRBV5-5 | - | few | ASSFGQTYEQY
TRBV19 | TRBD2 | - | ASSPGLAGEMNTGELF
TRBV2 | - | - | ASTTVPYEQY
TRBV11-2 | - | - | ASSLGGQGNNWEQY
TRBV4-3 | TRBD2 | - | ASSPVWTSLREQF
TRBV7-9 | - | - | ASSSLILRGPGLF
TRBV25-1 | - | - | ASKRKGRGSTDTQY
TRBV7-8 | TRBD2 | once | ASSFPGLAVMGNTDTQY